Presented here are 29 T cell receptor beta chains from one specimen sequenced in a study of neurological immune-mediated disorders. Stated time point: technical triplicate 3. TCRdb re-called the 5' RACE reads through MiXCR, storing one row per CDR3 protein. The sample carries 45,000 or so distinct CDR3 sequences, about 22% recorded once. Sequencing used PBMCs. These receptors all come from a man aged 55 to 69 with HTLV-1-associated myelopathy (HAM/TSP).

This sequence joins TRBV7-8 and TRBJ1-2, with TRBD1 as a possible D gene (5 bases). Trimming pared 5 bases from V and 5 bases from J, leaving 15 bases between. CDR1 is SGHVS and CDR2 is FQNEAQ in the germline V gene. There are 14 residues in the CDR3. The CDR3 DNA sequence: TGTGCCAGCAGCCCCAGGGACCTCTGGTATGGCTACACCTTC. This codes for CASSPRDLWYGYTF.

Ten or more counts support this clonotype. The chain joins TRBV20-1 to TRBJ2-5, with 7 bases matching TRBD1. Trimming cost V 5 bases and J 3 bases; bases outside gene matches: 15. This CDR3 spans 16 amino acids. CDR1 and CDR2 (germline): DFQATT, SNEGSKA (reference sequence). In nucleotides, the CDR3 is TGCAGTGCTTCCTTCCACAGGGGATTTTTAGAAGAGACCCAGTACTTC. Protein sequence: CSASFHRGFLEETQYF.

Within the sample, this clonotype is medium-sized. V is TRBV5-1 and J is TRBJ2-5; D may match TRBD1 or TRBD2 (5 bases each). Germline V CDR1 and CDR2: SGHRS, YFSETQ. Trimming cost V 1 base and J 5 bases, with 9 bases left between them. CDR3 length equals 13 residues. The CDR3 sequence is CASSLMGEETQYF. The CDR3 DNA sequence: TGCGCCAGCAGCTTGATGGGGGAGGAGACCCAGTACTTC.

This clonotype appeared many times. CDR3 region: CSVTGGSYEQYF. The CDR3 nucleotides are TGCAGTGTCACCGGAGGATCCTACGAGCAGTACTTC. The chain joins TRBV20-1 to TRBJ2-7, with D possibly matching TRBD2 (5 bases). CDR1 DFQATT and CDR2 SNEGSKA come from the germline V gene (reference sequence). The length of the CDR3 is 12 residues. V gave up 7 bases and J gave up 1 base, with 11 bases separating them.

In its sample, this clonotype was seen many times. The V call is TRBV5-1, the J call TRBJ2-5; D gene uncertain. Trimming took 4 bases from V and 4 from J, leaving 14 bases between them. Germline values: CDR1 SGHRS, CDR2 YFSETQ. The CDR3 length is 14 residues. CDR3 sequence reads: CASSPDPGRETQYF. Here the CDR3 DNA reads TGCGCCAGCAGCCCGGACCCTGGGCGAGAGACCCAGTACTTC.

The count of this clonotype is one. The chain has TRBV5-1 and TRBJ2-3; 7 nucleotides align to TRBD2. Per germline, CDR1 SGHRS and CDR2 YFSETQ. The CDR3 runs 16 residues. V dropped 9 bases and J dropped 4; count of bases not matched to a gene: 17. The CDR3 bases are TGCGCCATCATCAAGGATCGTCCGGGAGGTGCAGATACGCAGTATTTT. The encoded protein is CAIIKDRPGGADTQYF.

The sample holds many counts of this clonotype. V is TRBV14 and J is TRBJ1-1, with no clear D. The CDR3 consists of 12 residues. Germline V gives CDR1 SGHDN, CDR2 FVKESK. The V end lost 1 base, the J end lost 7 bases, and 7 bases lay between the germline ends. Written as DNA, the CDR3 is TGTGCCAGCAGCCAAGGAGGGATTGAAGCTTTCTTT. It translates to CASSQGGIEAFF.

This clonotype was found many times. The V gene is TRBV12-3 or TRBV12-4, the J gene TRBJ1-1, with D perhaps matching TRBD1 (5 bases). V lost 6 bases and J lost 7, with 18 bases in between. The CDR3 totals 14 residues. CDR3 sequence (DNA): TGTGCCAGCAGCTCCAACGACAGAGGCCATGAAGCTTTCTTT. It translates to CASSSNDRGHEAFF.

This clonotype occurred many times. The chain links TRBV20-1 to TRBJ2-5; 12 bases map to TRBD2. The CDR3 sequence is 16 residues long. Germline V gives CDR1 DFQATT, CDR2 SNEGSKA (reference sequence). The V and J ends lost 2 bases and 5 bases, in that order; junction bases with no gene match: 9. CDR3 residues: CSARPATSGGPETQYF. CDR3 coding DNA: TGCAGTGCTAGACCTGCGACTAGCGGGGGCCCGGAGACCCAGTACTTC.

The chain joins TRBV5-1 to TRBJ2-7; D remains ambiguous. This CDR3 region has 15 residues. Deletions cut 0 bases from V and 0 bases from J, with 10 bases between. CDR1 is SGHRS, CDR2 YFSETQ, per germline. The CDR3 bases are TGCGCCAGCAGCTTGGCTATGGGGTTCTCCTACGAGCAGTACTTC. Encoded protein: CASSLAMGFSYEQYF.

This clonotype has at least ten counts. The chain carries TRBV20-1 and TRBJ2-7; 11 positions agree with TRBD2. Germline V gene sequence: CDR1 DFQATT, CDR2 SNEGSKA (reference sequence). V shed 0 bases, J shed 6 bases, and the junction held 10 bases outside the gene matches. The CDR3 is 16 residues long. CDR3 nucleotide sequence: TGCAGTGCTAGAGATGCGGGTAGCGGGGGGGCCTCCGAGCAGTACTTC. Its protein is CSARDAGSGGASEQYF.

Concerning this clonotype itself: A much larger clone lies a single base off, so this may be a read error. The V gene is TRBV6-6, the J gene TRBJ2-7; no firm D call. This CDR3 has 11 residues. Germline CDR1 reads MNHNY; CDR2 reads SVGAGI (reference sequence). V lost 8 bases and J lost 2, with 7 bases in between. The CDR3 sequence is CASCGTYEQYF. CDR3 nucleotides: TGTGCCAGCTGTGGGACCTACGAGCAGTACTTC.

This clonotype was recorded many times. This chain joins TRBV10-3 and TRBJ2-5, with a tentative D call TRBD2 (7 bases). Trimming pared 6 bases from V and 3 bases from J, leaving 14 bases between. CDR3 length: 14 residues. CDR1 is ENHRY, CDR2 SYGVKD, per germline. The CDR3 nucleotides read TGTGCCATCAGCCGCCAAGGGGGGGAAGAGACCCAGTACTTC. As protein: CAISRQGGEETQYF.

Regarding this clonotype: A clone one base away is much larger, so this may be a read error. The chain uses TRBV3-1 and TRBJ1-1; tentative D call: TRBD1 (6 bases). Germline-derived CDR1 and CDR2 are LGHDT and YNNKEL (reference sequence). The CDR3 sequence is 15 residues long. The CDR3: CVSSQPGQLNTEAFF. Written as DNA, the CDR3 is TGTGTCAGCAGCCAGCCGGGACAACTGAACACTGAAGCTTTCTTT.

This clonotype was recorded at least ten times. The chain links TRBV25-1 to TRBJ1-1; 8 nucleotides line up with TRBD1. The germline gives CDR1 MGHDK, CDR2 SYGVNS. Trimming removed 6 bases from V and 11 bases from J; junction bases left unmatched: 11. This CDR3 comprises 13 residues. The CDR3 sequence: CASSPNRGGMAFF. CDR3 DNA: TGTGCCAGCAGCCCTAACAGGGGGGGCATGGCTTTCTTT. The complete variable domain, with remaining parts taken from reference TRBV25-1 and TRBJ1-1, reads EADIYQTPRYLVIGTGKKITLECSQTMGHDKMYWYQQDPGMELHLIHYSYGVNSTEKGDLSSESTVSRIRTEHFPLTLESARPSHTSQYLCASSPNRGGMAFFGQGTRLTVV.

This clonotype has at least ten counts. This CDR3 reads CASSYGARSGANVLTF. CDR3 nucleotides: TGCGCCAGCAGTTACGGGGCGAGGTCTGGGGCCAACGTCCTGACTTTC. V is TRBV4-1 and J is TRBJ2-6; D might be TRBD1 or TRBD2, each matching 5 bases. The CDR3 is 16 residues long. CDR1 is MGHRA, CDR2 YSYEKL, per germline. V was shortened by 6 bases and J by 1 base, with 13 bases between the two germline ends.

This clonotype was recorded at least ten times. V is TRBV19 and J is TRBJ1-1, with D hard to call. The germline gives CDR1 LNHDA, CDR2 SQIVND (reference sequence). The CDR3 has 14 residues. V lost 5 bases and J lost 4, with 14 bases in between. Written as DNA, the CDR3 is TGTGCCAGTAGTCCGCTCTGGGTGGGCACTGAAGCTTTCTTT. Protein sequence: CASSPLWVGTEAFF.

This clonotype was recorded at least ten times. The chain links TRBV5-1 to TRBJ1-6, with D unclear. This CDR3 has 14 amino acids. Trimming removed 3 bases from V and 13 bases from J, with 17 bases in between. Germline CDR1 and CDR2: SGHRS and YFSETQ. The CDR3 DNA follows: TGCGCCAGCAGCTCCTCCGGAATCAGGTTCCCCCTCCACTTT. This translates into CASSSSGIRFPLHF.

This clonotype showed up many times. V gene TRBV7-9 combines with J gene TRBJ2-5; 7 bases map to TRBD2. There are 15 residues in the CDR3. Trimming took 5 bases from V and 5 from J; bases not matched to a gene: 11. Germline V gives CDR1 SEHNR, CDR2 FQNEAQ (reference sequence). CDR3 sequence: CASSPPGAGVETQYF. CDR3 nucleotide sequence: TGTGCCAGCAGCCCCCCCGGGGCGGGGGTGGAGACCCAGTACTTC.

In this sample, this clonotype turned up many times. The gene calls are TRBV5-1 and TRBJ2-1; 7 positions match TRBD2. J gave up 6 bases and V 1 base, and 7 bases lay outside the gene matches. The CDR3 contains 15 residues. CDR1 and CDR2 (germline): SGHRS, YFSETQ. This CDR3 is CASSLRASGGNEQFF. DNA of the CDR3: TGCGCCAGCAGCTTGCGGGCTAGCGGAGGCAATGAGCAGTTCTTC.

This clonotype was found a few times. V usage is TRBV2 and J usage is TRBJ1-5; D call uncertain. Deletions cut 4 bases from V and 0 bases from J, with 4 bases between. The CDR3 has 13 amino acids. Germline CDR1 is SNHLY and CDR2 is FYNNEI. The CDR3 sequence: CASSGYSNQPQHF. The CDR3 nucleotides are TGTGCCAGCAGTGGATATAGCAATCAGCCCCAGCATTTT.

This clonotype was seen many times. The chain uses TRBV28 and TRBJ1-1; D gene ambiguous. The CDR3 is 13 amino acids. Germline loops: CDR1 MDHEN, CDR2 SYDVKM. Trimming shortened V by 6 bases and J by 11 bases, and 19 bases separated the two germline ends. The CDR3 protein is CASSQETPGRAFF. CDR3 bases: TGTGCCAGCAGCCAAGAGACTCCGGGGAGGGCTTTCTTT.

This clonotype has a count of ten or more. This chain's CDR3 is CSAKGPGQRESNEQFF. Written as DNA, the CDR3 is TGCAGTGCTAAGGGCCCGGGCCAGCGGGAGAGCAATGAGCAGTTCTTC. The V gene is TRBV20-1, the J gene TRBJ2-1, with TRBD2 matching 8 bases. V dropped 4 bases and J dropped 6; count of bases not matched to a gene: 14. Germline V lookup: CDR1 DFQATT, CDR2 SNEGSKA (reference sequence). The CDR3 is made up of 16 amino acids.

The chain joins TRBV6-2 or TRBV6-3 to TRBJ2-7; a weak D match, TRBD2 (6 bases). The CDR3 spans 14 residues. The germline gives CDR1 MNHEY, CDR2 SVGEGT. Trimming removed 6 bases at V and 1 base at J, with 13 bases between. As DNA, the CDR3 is TGTGCCAGCAGCGGGGGTTATGGTTCCTACGAGCAGTACTTC. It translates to CASSGGYGSYEQYF.

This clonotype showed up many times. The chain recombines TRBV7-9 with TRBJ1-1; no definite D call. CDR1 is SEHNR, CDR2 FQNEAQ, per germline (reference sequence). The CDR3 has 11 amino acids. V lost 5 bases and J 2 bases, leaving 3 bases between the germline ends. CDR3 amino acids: CASSQNTEAFF. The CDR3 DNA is TGTGCCAGCAGCCAAAACACTGAAGCTTTCTTT.

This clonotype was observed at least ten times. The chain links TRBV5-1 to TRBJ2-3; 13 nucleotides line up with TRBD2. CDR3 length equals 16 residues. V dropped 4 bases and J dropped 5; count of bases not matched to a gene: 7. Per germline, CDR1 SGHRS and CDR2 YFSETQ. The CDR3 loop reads CASSPRLAGGGDTQYF. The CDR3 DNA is TGCGCCAGCAGCCCCAGACTAGCGGGAGGAGGAGATACGCAGTATTTT.

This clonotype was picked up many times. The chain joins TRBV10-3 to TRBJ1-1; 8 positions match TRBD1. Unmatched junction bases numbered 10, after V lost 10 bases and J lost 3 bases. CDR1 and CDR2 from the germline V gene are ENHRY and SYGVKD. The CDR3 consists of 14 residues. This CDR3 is CATTGGGRDTEAFF. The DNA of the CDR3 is TGTGCCACCACAGGGGGGGGAAGGGACACTGAAGCTTTCTTT.

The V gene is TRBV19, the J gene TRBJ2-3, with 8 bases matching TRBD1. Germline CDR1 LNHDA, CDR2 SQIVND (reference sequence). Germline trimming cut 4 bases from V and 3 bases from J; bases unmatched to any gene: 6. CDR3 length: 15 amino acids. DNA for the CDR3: TGTGCCAGTAGTAAGACAGGGGATTTGACAGATACGCAGTATTTT. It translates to CASSKTGDLTDTQYF. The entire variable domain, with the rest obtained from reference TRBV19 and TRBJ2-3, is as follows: DGGITQSPKYLFRKEGQNVTLSCEQNLNHDAMYWYRQDPGQGLRLIYYSQIVNDFQKGDIAEGYSVSREKKESFPLTVTSAQKNPTAFYLCASSKTGDLTDTQYFGPGTRLTVL.

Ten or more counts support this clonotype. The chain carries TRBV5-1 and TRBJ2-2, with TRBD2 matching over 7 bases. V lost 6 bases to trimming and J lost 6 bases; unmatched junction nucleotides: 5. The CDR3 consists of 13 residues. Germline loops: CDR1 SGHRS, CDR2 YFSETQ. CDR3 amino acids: CASKVSGPGELFF. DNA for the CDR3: TGCGCCAGCAAGGTTAGCGGGCCCGGGGAGCTGTTTTTT.